Below, 17 T cell receptor beta chains from the same sample are listed, as sequenced in a study of blood T cell repertoires in COVID-19. Profiling relied on immunoSEQ multiplex PCR, and the TCRdb table lists in-frame clones only, not all of them. The table records some 220,000 clones, roughly 84% of them present only once. The sequencing input was peripheral blood. These receptors were obtained from a woman in her twenties or thirties who had recovered from COVID-19.

The rearrangement links TRBV12-3 or TRBV12-4 to TRBJ2-3, with D hard to call. The CDR3 spans 11 residues. V lost 4 bases to trimming and J lost 5 bases, with 4 bases between them. The CDR3: CASSSGDTQYF. DNA of the CDR3: TGTGCCAGCAGTTCCGGAGATACGCAGTATTTT.

This rearrangement joins TRBV28 to TRBJ1-1, with a possible D match to TRBD1 (6 bases). CDR3 length equals 17 residues. CDR1 is MDHEN and CDR2 is SYDVKM in the germline V gene. V was pared by 5 bases and J by 4 bases, with 23 bases between. Here the CDR3 DNA reads TGTGCCAGCAGTGTCTTGGCACAGGGAAAGATTACCACTGAAGCTTTCTTT. It specifies CASSVLAQGKITTEAFF.

The V gene is TRBV27, the J gene TRBJ1-1; 10 positions agree with TRBD1. Germline trimming cut 6 bases from V and 5 bases from J; bases unmatched to any gene: 3. Germline V lookup: CDR1 MNHEY, CDR2 SMNVEV (reference sequence). The CDR3 spans 13 residues. The CDR3 DNA reads TGTGCCAGCAGCCGACAGGGGGCGACTGAAGCTTTCTTT. Translating gives CASSRQGATEAFF.

A remark on this clone: Within the sample, other DNA sequences also encode this same CDR3. The CDR3 region has the DNA TGTGCCAGCAGCTTACAGGGCCCTAACACCGGGGAGCTGTTTTTT. Protein product: CASSLQGPNTGELFF. The V and J genes are TRBV7-3 and TRBJ2-2; perhaps TRBD1 as D (5 bases). The germline V gene encodes CDR1 SGHTA and CDR2 FQGTGA. V was clipped by 2 bases and J by 2 bases, with 9 bases between them. This CDR3 has 15 amino acids.

The chain uses TRBV9 and TRBJ2-1; possibly TRBD2 for D (5 bases). CDR3 length: 16 amino acids. Germline V gives CDR1 SGDLS, CDR2 YYNGEE. V lost 0 bases, J lost 7 bases, and 17 bases lay in between. The CDR3 here is CASSVGILDGRNEQFF. The CDR3 DNA sequence: TGTGCCAGCAGCGTAGGAATACTAGATGGTCGGAATGAGCAGTTCTTC.

The CDR3 coding sequence is TGTGCCAGCAGCTTACCCTTCCCGAGGGTTTCATACGAGCAGTACTTC. Residues: CASSLPFPRVSYEQYF. This rearrangement joins TRBV7-2 to TRBJ2-7; D possibly corresponds to TRBD2 (5 bases). The CDR3 spans 16 residues. V dropped 2 bases and J dropped 4 bases, with 18 bases sitting between them. Germline V gene sequence: CDR1 SGHTA, CDR2 FQGNSA. Variable domain in full (rest from reference TRBV7-2 and TRBJ2-7): GAGVSQSPSNKVTEKGKDVELRCDPISGHTALYWYRQSLGQGLEFLIYFQGNSAPDKSGLPSDRFSAERTGGSVSTLTIQRTQQEDSAVYLCASSLPFPRVSYEQYFGPGTRLTVT.

The chain carries TRBV6-5 and TRBJ2-7, with D uncertain. CDR1 is MNHEY and CDR2 is SVGAGI in the germline V gene. This CDR3 spans 14 amino acids. The ends were cut back, 3 bases at V and 2 bases at J, with 11 bases in the middle. CDR3 bases: TGTGCCAGCAGTTATGCCTCCCCGGCCTACGAGCAGTACTTC. Protein: CASSYASPAYEQYF.

This chain links TRBV28 with TRBJ2-5; TRBD2 is a possible D gene (5 bases). This CDR3 has 15 amino acids. Trimming took 4 bases from V and 4 from J, leaving 16 bases between them. CDR1 and CDR2 from the germline V gene are MDHEN and SYDVKM. For the CDR3, the DNA is TGTGCCAGCAGTTCAACTAGAGGAAGTAGAGAGACCCAGTACTTC. Encoded protein: CASSSTRGSRETQYF.

The chain employs TRBV7-2 and TRBJ2-5; 7 bases are shared with TRBD1. V gave up 5 bases and J gave up 2 bases; unmatched junction bases: 8. The CDR3 extends over 15 amino acids. Per germline, CDR1 SGHTA and CDR2 FQGNSA. The CDR3 nucleotides are TGTGCCAGCAGCCCGGGGACAGTAGAACAAGAGACCCAGTACTTC. This gives the protein CASSPGTVEQETQYF.

Only one count was recorded for this clone. V and J are TRBV7-3 and TRBJ2-6; D gene unclear. The CDR3 is 16 residues long. V was clipped by 3 bases and J by 0 bases, with 9 bases between them. Germline loops: CDR1 SGHTA, CDR2 FQGTGA. The CDR3, as DNA: TGTGCCAGCAGCTTCTTAGACTCCTCTGGGGCCAACGTCCTGACTTTC. The encoded protein is CASSFLDSSGANVLTF.

This clone was observed once. The rearrangement links TRBV7-2 to TRBJ1-3; a weak D match, TRBD1 (6 bases). V lost 3 bases and J lost 0, with 12 bases in between. This CDR3 region has 16 residues. CDR1 and CDR2 (germline): SGHTA, FQGNSA. CDR3 DNA sequence: TGTGCCAGCAGCTTCTATGGGGACAACTCTGGAAACACCATATATTTT. It yields the protein CASSFYGDNSGNTIYF.

The genes are TRBV18 and TRBJ2-6; D is uncertain. This CDR3 has 15 amino acids. Germline assignment: CDR1 KGHSH and CDR2 LQKENI. V lost 0 bases, J lost 1 base, and 4 bases lay in between. CDR3 region: CASSPPPSGANVLTF. The CDR3 DNA sequence: TGTGCCAGCTCACCACCCCCGTCTGGGGCCAACGTCCTGACTTTC.

This chain links TRBV6-5 with TRBJ2-3, with 10 bases aligning to TRBD1. This CDR3 region has 15 residues. Germline assignment: CDR1 MNHEY and CDR2 SVGAGI. The junction had 7 bases not matched to a gene; V was cut back by 6 bases and J by 4 bases. CDR3 sequence reads: CASRTGDRGADTQYF. The CDR3 DNA follows: TGTGCCAGCAGAACGGGGGACAGGGGAGCAGATACGCAGTATTTT.

The chain joins TRBV14 to TRBJ1-4, with unresolved D. Trimming took off 4 bases at V and 8 bases at J, with 11 bases between the two ends. The germline CDR1 and CDR2 sequences are SGHDN and FVKESK. The CDR3 runs 13 residues. CDR3: CASSPRTGEKLFF. The CDR3 DNA is TGTGCCAGCAGCCCTCGGACGGGGGAAAAACTGTTTTTT.

V is TRBV13 and J is TRBJ1-1; D is undetermined. Germline V lookup: CDR1 PRHDT, CDR2 FYEKMQ (reference sequence). The CDR3 consists of 13 residues. Trimming pared 5 bases from V and 0 bases from J, leaving 7 bases between. The chain's CDR3 is CASSLRLNTEAFF. The DNA of the CDR3 is TGTGCCAGCAGCCTCCGTTTGAACACTGAAGCTTTCTTT.

This sequence joins TRBV27 and TRBJ2-7; 8 positions agree with TRBD2. The CDR3 loop spans 15 amino acids. Looked up from germline, CDR1 is MNHEY and CDR2 is SMNVEV (reference sequence). V gave up 5 bases and J gave up 2 bases; unmatched junction bases: 8. CDR3 residues: CASSTSGGGPYEQYF. The CDR3 DNA is TGTGCCAGCAGTACCTCCGGGGGGGGCCCCTACGAGCAGTACTTC.

This chain links TRBV29-1 with TRBJ2-5; D possibly corresponds to TRBD1 (5 bases). This CDR3 spans 12 amino acids. Germline-derived CDR1 and CDR2 are SQVTM and ANQGSEA. V was pared by 0 bases and J by 5 bases, with 7 bases between. In DNA form, the CDR3 reads TGCAGCGTTGAAGATAACAGGGAGACCCAGTACTTC. Its translation: CSVEDNRETQYF. Full variable domain (outside the CDR3, taken from reference TRBV29-1 and TRBJ2-5): SAVISQKPSRDICQRGTSLTIQCQVDSQVTMMFWYRQQPGQSLTLIATANQGSEATYESGFVIDKFPISRPNLTFSTLTVSNMSPEDSSIYLCSVEDNRETQYFGPGTRLLVL.